These T cell receptor beta chains were read from a single sample in a study of cytomegalovirus exposure and HLA in healthy donors. Sequencing used immunoSEQ multiplex PCR; TCRdb keeps in-frame clones, though not all of them. The table has 65,000 to 100,000 clones, 75% to 80% seen once; the top ten hold 6%. The sequencing sample was made of PBMCs. These receptors originate from a female donor in good health and CMV-seronegative. The CDR3 runs from the conserved cysteine through the conserved F or W.

cdr3_aa,v_call,j_call
CASSLFGSERVYEQYF,TRBV28,TRBJ2-7
CASSPGFATNEKLFF,TRBV7-8,TRBJ1-4
CAWSVRENTEAFF,TRBV30,TRBJ1-1
CASSRVVGNSYEQYF,TRBV7-6,TRBJ2-7
CASSQGASLGYEQYF,TRBV18,TRBJ2-7
CASSVSGGSYNEQFF,TRBV6-1,TRBJ2-1
CASSSETGEGTEAFF,TRBV7-6,TRBJ1-1
CASSVGDSSFYDTEAFF,TRBV9,TRBJ1-1
CASSVGTVNQPQHF,TRBV9,TRBJ1-5
CASSLYAGAETQYF,TRBV7-7,TRBJ2-5
CASSRRDTDTQYF,TRBV25-1,TRBJ2-3
CASRGTGGKGSNYGYTF,TRBV10-1,TRBJ1-2
CASTTAGGPSTGELFF,TRBV7-2,TRBJ2-2
CAYRTASNQPQHF,TRBV30,TRBJ1-5
CASSDSIGGGSQETQYF,TRBV6-4,TRBJ2-5
CASSQGQVYDEQYF,TRBV18,TRBJ2-7
CATRETGLTDTQYF,TRBV15,TRBJ2-3
CASSSGTTTGELFF,TRBV5-1,TRBJ2-2
CASTSRGNTEAFF,TRBV19,TRBJ1-1
CASSGTGPNIQYF,TRBV2,TRBJ2-4
CASRGQPVNEKLFF,TRBV2,TRBJ1-4
CAISEAGTGNTIYF,TRBV10-3,TRBJ1-3
CASRLLAPLGETQYF,TRBV28,TRBJ2-5
CASSFDTLSYEQYF,TRBV5-5,TRBJ2-7
CASSQKGAGGTDSNQPQHF,TRBV4-1,TRBJ1-5
CASIPPGGNTEAFF,TRBV6-6,TRBJ1-1
CASRETGSSNQPQHF,TRBV5-1,TRBJ1-5
CASSLLTERTGELFF,TRBV5-4,TRBJ2-2
CASMGGKTTNEKLFF,TRBV2,TRBJ1-4
CTCWGDSYNEQFF,TRBV29-1,TRBJ2-1
CASSVGQGEETQYF,TRBV9,TRBJ2-5
CASSQLEGAGNEKLFF,TRBV4-2,TRBJ1-4
CASSETGQGIMYTIYF,TRBV6-1,TRBJ1-3
CASSLNTGPTEAFF,TRBV7-6,TRBJ1-1
CASSLGDRGLYEQYF,TRBV7-9,TRBJ2-7
CASRPGQGMGYGYTF,TRBV4-3,TRBJ1-2
CASSPGDINFGGPLHF,TRBV2,TRBJ1-6
CASGTSGKNEQFF,TRBV2,TRBJ2-1
CASSIPRGGFMGPMNTEAFF,TRBV19,TRBJ1-1
CASSELGANQPQHF,TRBV6-1,TRBJ1-5
CASRWTVAGVAFF,TRBV28,TRBJ1-1
CASSPRGSRTGELFF,TRBV19,TRBJ2-2
CASSGLADTGELFF,TRBV25-1,TRBJ2-2
CASSLAGGRGGTEAFF,TRBV11-1,TRBJ1-1
CASSYPGNYGYTF,TRBV6-5,TRBJ1-2
CASRKTGQTEAFF,TRBV28,TRBJ1-1
CASSDTGVRLAKNIQYF,TRBV6-1,TRBJ2-4
CASSLGQLQETQYF,TRBV5-1,TRBJ2-5
CASQTANQPQHF,TRBV2,TRBJ1-5
CASTRGSSYNEQFF,TRBV6-1,TRBJ2-1
CASSLQQGQNTEAFF,TRBV18,TRBJ1-1
CASSLQGGETQYF,TRBV5-4,TRBJ2-5
CASTSRTGNEKLFF,TRBV7-9,TRBJ1-4
CASSLGDRAGNTIYF,TRBV5-4,TRBJ1-3
CASFGRGRHEQYF,TRBV28,TRBJ2-7
CASSYSGAGYTF,TRBV6-5,TRBJ1-2
CASSLEAGGTGELFF,TRBV5-4,TRBJ2-2
CASSFWGDYNSPLHF,TRBV5-8,TRBJ1-6
CASSSNEKLFF,TRBV6-6,TRBJ1-4
CASSQDRAGALLDEQFF,TRBV4-2,TRBJ2-1